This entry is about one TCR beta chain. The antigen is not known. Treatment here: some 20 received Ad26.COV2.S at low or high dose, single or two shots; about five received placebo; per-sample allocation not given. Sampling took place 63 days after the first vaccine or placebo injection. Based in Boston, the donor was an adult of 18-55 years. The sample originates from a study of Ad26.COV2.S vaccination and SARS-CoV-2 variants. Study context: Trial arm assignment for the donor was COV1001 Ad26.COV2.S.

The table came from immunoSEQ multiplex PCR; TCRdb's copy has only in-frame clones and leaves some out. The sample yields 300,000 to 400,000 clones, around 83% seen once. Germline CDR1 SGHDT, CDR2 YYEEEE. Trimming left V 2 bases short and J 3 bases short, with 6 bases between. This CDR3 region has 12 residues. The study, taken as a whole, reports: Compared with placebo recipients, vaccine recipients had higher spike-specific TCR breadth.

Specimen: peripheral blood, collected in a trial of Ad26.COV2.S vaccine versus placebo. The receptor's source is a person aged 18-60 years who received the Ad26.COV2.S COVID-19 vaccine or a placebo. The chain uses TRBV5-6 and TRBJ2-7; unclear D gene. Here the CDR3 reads CASSFYDYEQYF. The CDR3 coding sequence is TGTGCCAGCAGCTTCTATGACTACGAGCAGTACTTC.